Shown below are 13 T cell receptor beta chains from a single sample sequenced in a study of TIL therapy for anti-PD-1-resistant metastatic lung cancer. This was the immunoSEQ v3 assay. Clones were read by immunoSEQ multiplex PCR, and TCRdb kept only the in-frame ones, dropping some. The sample has around 45,000 clones; about three quarters are singletons. This sample's time point: pre-treatment sample, taken before nivolumab and TIL therapy. Pleural nodules or supraclavicular lymph nodes made up most of the excised metastases sampled. Sequenced here: tumor tissue, sampled at baseline. The receptor source for this set is a person between 25 and 80 years old with non-small cell lung cancer.

The rearrangement joins TRBV19 to TRBJ2-1; D might be TRBD2 (5 bases). The length of the CDR3 is 13 residues. Germline V gives CDR1 LNHDA, CDR2 SQIVND (reference sequence). The ends were cut back, 4 bases at V and 4 bases at J, with 8 bases in the middle. The CDR3 is CASSTTIYNEQFF. In DNA form, the CDR3 reads TGTGCCAGTAGTACGACTATTTACAATGAGCAGTTCTTC.

The genes are TRBV2 and TRBJ2-5, with 8 bases fitting TRBD2. Trimming took 7 bases from V and 4 from J; bases not matched to a gene: 8. CDR3 length: 14 amino acids. CDR1 SNHLY and CDR2 FYNNEI come from the germline V gene. CDR3: CASIREGLGETQYF. DNA for the CDR3: TGTGCCAGCATTCGGGAGGGCCTGGGAGAGACCCAGTACTTC.

This chain joins TRBV2 and TRBJ2-7; 7 nucleotides line up with TRBD1. The CDR3 is 12 amino acids. Germline V gene lookup returns CDR1 SNHLY and CDR2 FYNNEI. The trim removed 6 bases at V and 2 bases at J, leaving 1 base unmatched. The DNA for the CDR3 is TGTGCCAGCAGCACAGGGGCCTACGAGCAGTACTTC. It translates to CASSTGAYEQYF.

The V gene is TRBV15, the J gene TRBJ1-1, with D hard to call. The V gene's germline CDR1 is LNHNV and CDR2 YYDKDF (reference sequence). Between the trimmed V and J ends, which lost 0 bases and 1 base, there was a span of 9 bases. The CDR3 loop spans 15 amino acids. The CDR3 DNA sequence: TGTGCCACCAGCAGAGATAGGATGACGAACACTGAAGCTTTCTTT. Translated: CATSRDRMTNTEAFF.

This chain uses TRBV19 with TRBJ1-1; D uncertain. Germline values: CDR1 LNHDA, CDR2 SQIVND (reference sequence). The ends were cut back, 1 base at V and 1 base at J, with 7 bases in the middle. This CDR3 has 14 residues. The CDR3 is CASSIGQRNTEAFF. The CDR3 nucleotides are TGTGCCAGTAGTATAGGTCAGCGGAACACTGAAGCTTTCTTT. Supplemented by reference TRBV19 and TRBJ1-1, the full variable domain reads DGGITQSPKYLFRKEGQNVTLSCEQNLNHDAMYWYRQDPGQGLRLIYYSQIVNDFQKGDIAEGYSVSREKKESFPLTVTSAQKNPTAFYLCASSIGQRNTEAFFGQGTRLTVV.

The V and J genes are TRBV11-3 and TRBJ2-5; the match to TRBD1 covers 7 bases. There are 15 residues in the CDR3. After removal of 0 bases from V and 3 bases from J, the junction contained 4 bases not matched to a gene. Germline CDR1 reads SGHNT; CDR2 reads YENEEA. The CDR3 here is CASSLDGTGEETQYF. In DNA form, the CDR3 reads TGTGCCAGCAGCTTAGATGGTACAGGGGAAGAGACCCAGTACTTC.

In this sample, this clone turned up once. The chain combines TRBV6-5 with TRBJ2-7; TRBD2 might be the D (6 bases). The CDR3 totals 14 residues. V lost 4 bases and J lost 6, with 16 bases in between. Per the germline V gene, CDR1 is MNHEY and CDR2 is SVGAGI. CDR3 region: CASSSNLRGSEQYF. CDR3 in DNA: TGTGCCAGCAGTTCCAACCTCCGGGGGAGCGAGCAGTACTTC.

The rearrangement uses TRBV9 and TRBJ2-7; TRBD1 is a possible D gene (7 bases). This CDR3 is 15 amino acids long. Germline CDR1 reads SGDLS; CDR2 reads YYNGEE. Trimming removed 4 bases at V and 2 bases at J, with 16 bases between. The CDR3 coding sequence is TGTGCCAGCAGCCCAGGGGGGCGGACTACCTACGAGCAGTACTTC. As protein: CASSPGGRTTYEQYF.

The chain uses TRBV5-1 and TRBJ2-2; D ambiguous. V lost 0 bases to trimming and J lost 7 bases, with 16 bases between them. Germline V CDR1 and CDR2: SGHRS, YFSETQ. CDR3 length: 16 amino acids. The CDR3 loop is CASSLARGFNGGELFF. The CDR3 region has the DNA TGCGCCAGCAGCTTGGCCCGAGGATTTAATGGCGGGGAGCTGTTTTTT.

This clone showed up just a few times. This chain joins TRBV7-8 and TRBJ1-6, with unresolved D. The CDR3 has 16 residues. V shed 1 base and J shed 5 bases, with 12 bases lying between them. CDR1 and CDR2 from the germline V gene are SGHVS and FQNEAQ. DNA of the CDR3: TGTGCCAGCAGCTTAGTAGCGAGGGCGAATAATTCACCCCTCCACTTT. This encodes CASSLVARANNSPLHF. The entire variable domain, with the rest obtained from reference TRBV7-8 and TRBJ1-6, is as follows: GAGVSQSPRYKVAKRGQDVALRCDPISGHVSLFWYQQALGQGPEFLTYFQNEAQLDKSGLPSDRFFAERPEGSVSTLKIQRTQQEDSAVYLCASSLVARANNSPLHFGNGTRLTVT.

V is TRBV28 and J is TRBJ2-7; 11 nucleotides line up with TRBD2. The CDR3 has 20 amino acids. V lost 6 bases, J lost 0 bases, and 19 bases stayed unmatched. The V gene's germline CDR1 is MDHEN and CDR2 SYDVKM. In DNA, the CDR3 is TGTGCCAGCAGCTCCATGAAGACCGGGACTAGCGGCCTCCGCTCCTACGAGCAGTACTTC. Protein: CASSSMKTGTSGLRSYEQYF.

The chain uses TRBV14 and TRBJ1-1; no definite D call. The ends were cut back, 5 bases at V and 1 base at J, with 11 bases in the middle. Germline loops: CDR1 SGHDN, CDR2 FVKESK. The CDR3 extends over 14 amino acids. CDR3 protein: CASSWSQENTEAFF. DNA of the CDR3: TGTGCCAGCAGCTGGTCTCAGGAGAACACTGAAGCTTTCTTT.

This chain links TRBV13 with TRBJ2-5; 8 bases are shared with TRBD2. Trimming at V came to 6 bases and at J to 5 bases, leaving 8 bases not matched to a gene. Germline lookup yields CDR1 PRHDT and CDR2 FYEKMQ (reference sequence). The CDR3 consists of 14 residues. CDR3 bases: TGTGCCAGCAGGGAGCGGGGGCCCTCCGAGACCCAGTACTTC. Its translation is CASRERGPSETQYF. Complete variable domain (other parts from reference TRBV13 and TRBJ2-5): AAGVIQSPRHLIKEKRETATLKCYPIPRHDTVYWYQQGPGQDPQFLISFYEKMQSDKGSIPDRFSAQQFSDYHSELNMSSLELGDSALYFCASRERGPSETQYFGPGTRLLVL.